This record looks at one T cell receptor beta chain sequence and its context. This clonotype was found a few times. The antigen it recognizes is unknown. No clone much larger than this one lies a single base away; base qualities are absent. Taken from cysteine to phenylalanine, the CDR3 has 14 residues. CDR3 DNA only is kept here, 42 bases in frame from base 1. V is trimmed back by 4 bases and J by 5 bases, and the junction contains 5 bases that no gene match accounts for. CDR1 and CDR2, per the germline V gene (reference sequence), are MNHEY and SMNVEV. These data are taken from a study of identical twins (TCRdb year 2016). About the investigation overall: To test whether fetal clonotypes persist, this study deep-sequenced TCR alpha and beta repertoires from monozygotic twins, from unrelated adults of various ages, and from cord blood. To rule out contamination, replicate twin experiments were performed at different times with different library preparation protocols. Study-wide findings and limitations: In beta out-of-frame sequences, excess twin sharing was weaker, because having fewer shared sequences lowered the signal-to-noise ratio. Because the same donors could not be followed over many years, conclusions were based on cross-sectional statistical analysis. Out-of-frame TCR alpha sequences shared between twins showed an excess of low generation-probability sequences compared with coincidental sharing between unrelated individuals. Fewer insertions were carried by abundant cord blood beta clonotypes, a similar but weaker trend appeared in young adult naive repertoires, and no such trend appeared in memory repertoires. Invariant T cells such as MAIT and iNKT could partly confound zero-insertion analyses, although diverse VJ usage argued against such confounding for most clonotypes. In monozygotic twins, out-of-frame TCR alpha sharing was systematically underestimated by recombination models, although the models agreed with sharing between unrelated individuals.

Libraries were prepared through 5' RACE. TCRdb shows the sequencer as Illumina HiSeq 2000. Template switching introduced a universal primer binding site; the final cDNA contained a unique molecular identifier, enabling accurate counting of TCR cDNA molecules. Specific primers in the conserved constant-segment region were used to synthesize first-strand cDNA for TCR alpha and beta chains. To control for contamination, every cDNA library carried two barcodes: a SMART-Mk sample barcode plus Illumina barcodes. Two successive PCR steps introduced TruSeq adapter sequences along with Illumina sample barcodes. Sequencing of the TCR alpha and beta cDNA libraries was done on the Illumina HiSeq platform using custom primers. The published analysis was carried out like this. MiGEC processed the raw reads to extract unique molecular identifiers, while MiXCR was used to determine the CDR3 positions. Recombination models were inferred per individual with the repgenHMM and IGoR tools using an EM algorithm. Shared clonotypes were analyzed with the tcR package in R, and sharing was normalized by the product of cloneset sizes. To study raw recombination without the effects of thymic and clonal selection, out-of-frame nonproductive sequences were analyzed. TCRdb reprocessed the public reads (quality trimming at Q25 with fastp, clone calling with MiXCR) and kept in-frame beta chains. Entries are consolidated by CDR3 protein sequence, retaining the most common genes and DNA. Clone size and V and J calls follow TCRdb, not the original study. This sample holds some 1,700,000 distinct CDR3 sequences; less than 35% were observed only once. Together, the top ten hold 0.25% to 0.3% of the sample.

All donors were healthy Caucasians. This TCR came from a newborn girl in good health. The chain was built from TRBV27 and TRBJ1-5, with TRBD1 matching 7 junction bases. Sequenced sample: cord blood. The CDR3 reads CASSYMRGHQPQHF. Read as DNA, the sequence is TGTGCCAGCAGTTATATGAGGGGGCATCAGCCCCAGCATTTT.